This entry features one T cell receptor (beta chain) sequence. Its cognate antigen is unknown. The data stem from a study of cytomegalovirus exposure and HLA in healthy donors. Study-level points and caveats: Apart from CMV serostatus, no immune exposure information was available.

The PCR was carried out with 60 Vbeta primers and 13 Jbeta primers. Libraries were prepared by immunoSEQ multiplex PCR; TCRdb keeps only in-frame clonotypes and omits some of them. In the table there are 150,000 to 200,000 clones, roughly 84% of which are singletons. CDR3 length: 17 amino acids. Trimming shortened V by 3 bases and J by 3 bases, and 19 bases separated the two germline ends. Germline values: CDR1 MRHNA, CDR2 SNTAGT. The chain recombines TRBV6-4 with TRBJ2-3; a possible D gene is TRBD1 (5 bases). What was sequenced was PBMCs. This sequence originates from a man in his late teens or twenties in good health and CMV-seropositive. In nucleotides, the CDR3 is TGTGCCAGCAGTGAGTCTCACCAGGGTGTGAGAACAGATACGCAGTATTTT. It codes for CASSESHQGVRTDTQYF.